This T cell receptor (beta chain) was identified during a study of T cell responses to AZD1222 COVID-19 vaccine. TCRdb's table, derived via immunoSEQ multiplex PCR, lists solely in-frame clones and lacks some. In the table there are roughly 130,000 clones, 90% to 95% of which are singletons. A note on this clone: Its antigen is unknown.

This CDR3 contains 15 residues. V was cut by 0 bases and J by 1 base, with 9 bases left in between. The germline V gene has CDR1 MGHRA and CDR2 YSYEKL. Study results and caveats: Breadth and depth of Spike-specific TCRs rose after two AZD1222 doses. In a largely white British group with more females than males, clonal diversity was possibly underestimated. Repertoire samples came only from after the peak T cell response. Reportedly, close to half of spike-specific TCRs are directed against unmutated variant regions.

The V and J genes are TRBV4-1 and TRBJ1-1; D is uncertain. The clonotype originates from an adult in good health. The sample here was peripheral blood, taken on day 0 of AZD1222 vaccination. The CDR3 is CASSQDRGENTEAFF. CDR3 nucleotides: TGCGCCAGCAGCCAAGATCGTGGGGAGAACACTGAAGCTTTCTTT.